The clone carrying this TCR beta chain was observed a few times. The data derive from a study of T cells of healthy individuals. TCRdb reanalysed the 5' RACE reads using MiXCR and keeps one entry per CDR3 protein. Among about 53,000 distinct CDR3 sequences listed, roughly 14% were seen once. CDR1 is SQVTM, CDR2 ANQGSEA, per germline. The CDR3 runs 13 residues. The TCR was taken from a human donor in good health. This chain uses TRBV29-1 with TRBJ2-3; 8 positions match TRBD2. The CDR3 region is CAGERGITDTQYF. CDR3 nucleotide sequence: TGCGCGGGGGAGCGGGGGATCACAGATACGCAGTATTTT.